This T cell receptor (beta chain) was retrieved from a study of chemoradiotherapy in HPV16-positive cancers. Sequencing was performed with immunoSEQ multiplex PCR; in TCRdb, only in-frame clones are kept and a portion is missing. Of about 15,000 clones in the sample, under 85% are singletons; the top ten hold 1% to 1.5%. This clone showed up just once. This CDR3 region has 16 residues. With 0 bases removed from V and 2 bases from J, the gap between germline ends came to 11 bases. CDR1 and CDR2 (germline): LGHNA, YNFKEQ. This TCR was recovered from a human donor with HPV-associated anogenital cancer. The gene calls are TRBV4-2 and TRBJ1-3, with D uncertain. Sampling was conducted from a patient who underwent chemoradiotherapy. CDR3 nucleotide sequence: TGTGCCAGCAGCCAAGATAGGGCAGATACTGGAAACACCATATATTTT. Translated, it gives CASSQDRADTGNTIYF.